This T cell receptor (beta chain) was retrieved from a study of a mutant IDH1 vaccine in newly diagnosed glioma. In the study overall: Most had both radiotherapy and temozolomide beforehand; others had only one.

General study results and limits: Variations in leading peripheral T cell clonotypes appeared to have no connection with pseudoprogression.

With respect to this clone: The target antigen is unknown.

Time point described: week 47, end of study. Each vaccine dose was 300 ug of mutant IDH1 20-mer peptide, with topical imiquimod. Each tumor in the donors was a new WHO grade 3 or 4 astrocytoma, IDH1-mutant and ATRX-lost. Repertoires were generated with immunoSEQ multiplex PCR, while TCRdb's copy carries only in-frame clones and drops some. This table holds tens of thousands of clones, 75% to 90% found once. Germline CDR1 SQVTM, CDR2 ANQGSEA. The CDR3 sequence is 12 residues long. V was clipped by 6 bases and J by 6 bases, with 14 bases between them. The chain has TRBV29-1 and TRBJ1-1; a weak D match, TRBD1 (6 bases). The receptor was isolated from a man aged 25-45 years with glioma. The sample in question was PBMCs, obtained from a glioma patient whose treatment included an IDH1 peptide vaccine. The CDR3 nucleotides read TGCAGCGTGGGAGGGGGTTTCGCTGAAGCTTTCTTT. This translates into CSVGGGFAEAFF.